This T cell receptor (beta chain) was observed in a study of T cells after yellow fever vaccination. Germline CDR1 reads SGHRS; CDR2 reads YFSETQ. CDR3 length: 15 amino acids. At least ten counts were recorded for this clonotype. The junction does not match germline at one end; this may be a read error. One entry per CDR3 protein, called by TCRdb with MiXCR from the 5' RACE reads. The sample holds hundreds of thousands of distinct CDR3 sequences; 21% are singletons and the top ten take roughly a sixth. The sequence was obtained from a man in his late teens or twenties who received the YFV17D yellow fever vaccine. The chain joins TRBV5-1 to TRBJ2-5; 14 bases are a match to TRBD2. Here the sequenced sample was PBMCs, taken 20 to 25 days after the first yellow fever vaccination. The CDR3 spells CASSLGLAGVETQYF. In DNA, the CDR3 is TGTGCCAGCAGCCTGGGACTAGCGGGGGTTGAGACCCAGTACTTC. The full variable domain, with the rest looked up from reference TRBV5-1 and TRBJ2-5, is KAGVTQTPRYLIKTRGQQVTLSCSPISGHRSVSWYQQTPGQGLQFLFEYFSETQRNKGNFPGRFSGRQFSNSRSEMNVSTLELGDSALYLCASSLGLAGVETQYFGPGTRLLVL.